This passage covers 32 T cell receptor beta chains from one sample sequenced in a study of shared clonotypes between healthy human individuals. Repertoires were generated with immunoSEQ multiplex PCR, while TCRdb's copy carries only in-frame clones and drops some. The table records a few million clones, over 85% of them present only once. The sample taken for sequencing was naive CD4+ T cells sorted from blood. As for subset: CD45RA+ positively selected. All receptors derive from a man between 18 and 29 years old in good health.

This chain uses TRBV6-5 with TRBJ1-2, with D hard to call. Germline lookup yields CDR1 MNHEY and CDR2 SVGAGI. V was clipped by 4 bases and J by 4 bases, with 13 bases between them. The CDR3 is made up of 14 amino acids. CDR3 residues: CASSSLEGIYGYTF. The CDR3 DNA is TGTGCCAGCAGTTCCCTAGAGGGCATCTATGGCTACACCTTC.

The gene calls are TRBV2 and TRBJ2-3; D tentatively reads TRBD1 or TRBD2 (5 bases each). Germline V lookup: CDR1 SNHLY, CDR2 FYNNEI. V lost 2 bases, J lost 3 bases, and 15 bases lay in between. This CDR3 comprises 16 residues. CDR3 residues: CASSEFLWWGTDTQYF. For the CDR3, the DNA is TGTGCCAGCAGTGAATTCCTGTGGTGGGGGACAGATACGCAGTATTTT.

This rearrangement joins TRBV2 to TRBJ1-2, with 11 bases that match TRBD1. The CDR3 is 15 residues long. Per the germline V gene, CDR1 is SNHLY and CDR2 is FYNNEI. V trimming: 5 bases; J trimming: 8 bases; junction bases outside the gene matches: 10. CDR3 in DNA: TGTGCCAGCAGTCCCAACCGGGACAGGGGGAGGGGCTACACCTTC. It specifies CASSPNRDRGRGYTF.

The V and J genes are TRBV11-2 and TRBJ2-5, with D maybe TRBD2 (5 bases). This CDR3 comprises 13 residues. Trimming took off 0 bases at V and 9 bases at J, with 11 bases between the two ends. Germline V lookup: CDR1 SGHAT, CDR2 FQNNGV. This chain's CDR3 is CASSLEEAGPQYF. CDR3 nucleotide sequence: TGTGCCAGCAGCTTAGAGGAGGCCGGCCCCCAGTACTTC.

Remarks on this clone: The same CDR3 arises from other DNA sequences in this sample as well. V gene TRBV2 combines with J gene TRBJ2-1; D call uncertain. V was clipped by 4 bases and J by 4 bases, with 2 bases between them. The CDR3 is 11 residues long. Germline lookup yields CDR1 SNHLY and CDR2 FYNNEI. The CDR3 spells CASSVYNEQFF. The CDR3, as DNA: TGTGCCAGCAGTGTTTACAATGAGCAGTTCTTC.

CDR3 residues: CASSPGTFREQYF. CDR3 bases: TGTGCCAGCTCACCCGGGACATTTAGGGAGCAGTACTTC. This chain uses TRBV18 with TRBJ2-7; the D gene is possibly TRBD1 (6 bases). This CDR3 has 13 residues. Trimming removed 3 bases at V and 7 bases at J, with 13 bases between. Per germline, CDR1 KGHSH and CDR2 LQKENI.

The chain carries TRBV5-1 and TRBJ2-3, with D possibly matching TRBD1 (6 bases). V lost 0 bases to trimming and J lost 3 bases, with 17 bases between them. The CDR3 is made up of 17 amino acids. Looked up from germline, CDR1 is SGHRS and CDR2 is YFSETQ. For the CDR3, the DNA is TGCGCCAGCAGCTTGGGGGGAACAGGGCTCGGTACAGATACGCAGTATTTT. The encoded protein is CASSLGGTGLGTDTQYF.

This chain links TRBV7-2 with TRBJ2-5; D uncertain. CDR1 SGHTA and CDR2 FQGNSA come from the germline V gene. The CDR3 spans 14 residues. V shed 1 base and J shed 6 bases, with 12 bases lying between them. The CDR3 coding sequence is TGTGCCAGCAGCTTAGAGTTAGTGAGACAGACCCAGTACTTC. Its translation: CASSLELVRQTQYF.

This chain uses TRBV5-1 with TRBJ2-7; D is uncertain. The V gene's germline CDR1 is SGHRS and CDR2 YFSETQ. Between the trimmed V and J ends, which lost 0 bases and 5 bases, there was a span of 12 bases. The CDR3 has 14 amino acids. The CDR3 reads CASSLAAAKDEQYF. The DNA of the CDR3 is TGCGCCAGCAGCTTGGCCGCGGCCAAGGACGAGCAGTACTTC.

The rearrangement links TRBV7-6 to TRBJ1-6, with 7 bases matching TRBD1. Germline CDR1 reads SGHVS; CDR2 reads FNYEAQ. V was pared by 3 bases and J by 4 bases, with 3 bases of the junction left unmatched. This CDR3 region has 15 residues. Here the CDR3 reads CASSLGQSYNSPLHF. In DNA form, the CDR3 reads TGTGCCAGCAGCTTGGGACAGTCGTATAATTCACCCCTCCACTTT. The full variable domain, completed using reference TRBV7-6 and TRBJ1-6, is GAGVSQSPRYKVTKRGQDVALRCDPISGHVSLYWYRQALGQGPEFLTYFNYEAQQDKSGLPNDRFSAERPEGSISTLTIQRTEQRDSAMYRCASSLGQSYNSPLHFGNGTRLTVT.

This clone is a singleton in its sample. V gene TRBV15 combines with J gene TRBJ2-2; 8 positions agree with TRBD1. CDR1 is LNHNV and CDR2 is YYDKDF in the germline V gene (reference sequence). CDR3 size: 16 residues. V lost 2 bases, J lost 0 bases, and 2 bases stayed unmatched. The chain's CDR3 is CATSRKTGANTGELFF. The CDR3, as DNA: TGTGCCACCAGCAGAAAGACAGGGGCGAACACCGGGGAGCTGTTTTTT.

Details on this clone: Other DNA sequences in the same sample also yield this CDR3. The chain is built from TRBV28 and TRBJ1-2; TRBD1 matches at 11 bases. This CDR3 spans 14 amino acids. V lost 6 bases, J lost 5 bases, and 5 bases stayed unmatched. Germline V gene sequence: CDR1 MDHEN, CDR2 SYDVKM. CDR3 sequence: CASSGTGGGYGYTF. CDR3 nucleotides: TGTGCCAGCAGCGGGACAGGGGGTGGGTATGGCTACACCTTC.

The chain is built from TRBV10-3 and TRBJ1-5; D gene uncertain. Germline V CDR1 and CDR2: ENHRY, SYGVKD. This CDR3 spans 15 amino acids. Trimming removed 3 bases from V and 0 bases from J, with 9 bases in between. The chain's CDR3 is CAISDPQDSNQPQHF. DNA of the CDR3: TGTGCCATCAGTGACCCCCAGGATAGCAATCAGCCCCAGCATTTT.

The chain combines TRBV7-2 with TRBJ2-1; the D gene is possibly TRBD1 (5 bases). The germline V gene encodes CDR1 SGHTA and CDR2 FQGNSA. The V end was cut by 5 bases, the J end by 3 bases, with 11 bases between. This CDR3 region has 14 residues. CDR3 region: CASSTYDSYNEQFF. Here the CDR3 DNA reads TGTGCCAGCAGCACATATGACAGCTACAATGAGCAGTTCTTC.

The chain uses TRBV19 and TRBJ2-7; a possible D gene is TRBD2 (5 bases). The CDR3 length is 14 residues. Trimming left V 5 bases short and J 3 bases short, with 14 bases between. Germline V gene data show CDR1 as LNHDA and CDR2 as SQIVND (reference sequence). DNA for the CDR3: TGTGCCAGTAGTCCCGGGGAGTGGAGCTACGAGCAGTACTTC. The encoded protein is CASSPGEWSYEQYF.

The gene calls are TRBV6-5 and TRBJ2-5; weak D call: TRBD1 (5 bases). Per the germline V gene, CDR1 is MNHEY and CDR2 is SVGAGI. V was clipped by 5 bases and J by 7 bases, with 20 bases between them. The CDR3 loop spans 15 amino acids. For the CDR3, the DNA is TGTGCCAGCAGTCCCGACCCACAGGCGTGGGGGACCCAGTACTTC. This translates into CASSPDPQAWGTQYF.

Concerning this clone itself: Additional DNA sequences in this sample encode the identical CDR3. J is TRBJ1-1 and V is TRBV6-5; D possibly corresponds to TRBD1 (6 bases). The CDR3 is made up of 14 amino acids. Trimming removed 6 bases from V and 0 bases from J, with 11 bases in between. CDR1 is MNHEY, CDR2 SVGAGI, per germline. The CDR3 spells CASRRTGMNTEAFF. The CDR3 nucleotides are TGTGCCAGCAGGCGAACAGGGATGAACACTGAAGCTTTCTTT.

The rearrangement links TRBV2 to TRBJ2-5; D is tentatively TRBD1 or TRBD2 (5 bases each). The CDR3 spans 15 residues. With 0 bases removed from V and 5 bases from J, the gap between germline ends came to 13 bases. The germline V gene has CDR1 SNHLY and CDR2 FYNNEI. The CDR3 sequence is CASSEALGWGETQYF. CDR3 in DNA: TGTGCCAGCAGTGAAGCGCTTGGTTGGGGGGAGACCCAGTACTTC.

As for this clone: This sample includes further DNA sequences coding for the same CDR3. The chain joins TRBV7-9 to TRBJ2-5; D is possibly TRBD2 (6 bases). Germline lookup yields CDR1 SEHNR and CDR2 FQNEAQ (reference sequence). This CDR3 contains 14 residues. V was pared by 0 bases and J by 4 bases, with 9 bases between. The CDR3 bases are TGTGCCAGCAGCTTAGCGGGGGGACCAGAGACCCAGTACTTC. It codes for CASSLAGGPETQYF.

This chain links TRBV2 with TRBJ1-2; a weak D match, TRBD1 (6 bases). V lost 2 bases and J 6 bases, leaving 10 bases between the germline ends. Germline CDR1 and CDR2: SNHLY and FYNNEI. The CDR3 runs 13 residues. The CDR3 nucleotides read TGTGCCAGCAGTGAACAGGGGCAGGATGGCTACACCTTC. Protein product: CASSEQGQDGYTF.

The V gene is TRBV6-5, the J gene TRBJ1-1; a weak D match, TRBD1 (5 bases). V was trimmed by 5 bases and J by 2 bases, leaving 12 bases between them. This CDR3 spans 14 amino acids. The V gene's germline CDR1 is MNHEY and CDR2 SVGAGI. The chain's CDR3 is CASSMGRLNTEAFF. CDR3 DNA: TGTGCCAGCAGTATGGGGCGGTTAAACACTGAAGCTTTCTTT.

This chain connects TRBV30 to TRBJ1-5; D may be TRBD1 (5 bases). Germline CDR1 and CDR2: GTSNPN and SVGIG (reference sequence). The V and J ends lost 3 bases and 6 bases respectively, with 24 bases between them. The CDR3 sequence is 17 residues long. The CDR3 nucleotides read TGTGCCTGGAGCGGGACCACATTAGGCCAGGGCGGTCAGCCCCAGCATTTT. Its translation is CAWSGTTLGQGGQPQHF.

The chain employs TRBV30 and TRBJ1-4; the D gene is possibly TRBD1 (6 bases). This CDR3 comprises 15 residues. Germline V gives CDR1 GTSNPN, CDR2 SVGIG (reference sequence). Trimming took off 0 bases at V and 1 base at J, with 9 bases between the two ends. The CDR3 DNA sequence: TGTGCCTGGAGTGTTGGACAGCTAACTAATGAAAAACTGTTTTTT. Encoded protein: CAWSVGQLTNEKLFF. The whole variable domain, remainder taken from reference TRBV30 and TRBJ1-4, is SQTIHQWPATLVQPVGSPLSLECTVEGTSNPNLYWYRQAAGRGLQLLFYSVGIGQISSEVPQNLSASRPQDRQFILSSKKLLLSDSGFYLCAWSVGQLTNEKLFFGSGTQLSVL.

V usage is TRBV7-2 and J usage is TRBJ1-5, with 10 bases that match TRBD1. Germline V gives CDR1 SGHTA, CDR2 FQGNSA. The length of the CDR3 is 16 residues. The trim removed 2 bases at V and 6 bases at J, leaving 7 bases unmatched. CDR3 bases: TGTGCCAGCAGCTTATATGGGACAGGGGAAGGTCAGCCCCAGCATTTT. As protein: CASSLYGTGEGQPQHF.

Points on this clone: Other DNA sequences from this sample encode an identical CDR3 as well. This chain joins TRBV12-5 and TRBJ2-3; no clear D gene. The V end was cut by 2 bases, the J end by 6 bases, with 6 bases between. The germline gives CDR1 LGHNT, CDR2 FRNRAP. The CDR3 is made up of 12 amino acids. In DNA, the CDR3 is TGTGCTAGTGGTTTGTCGCGGGATACGCAGTATTTT. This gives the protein CASGLSRDTQYF.

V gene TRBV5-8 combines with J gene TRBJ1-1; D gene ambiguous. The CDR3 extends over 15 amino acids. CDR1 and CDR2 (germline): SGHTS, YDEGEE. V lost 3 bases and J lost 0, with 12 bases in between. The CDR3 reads CASSSPRFLNTEAFF. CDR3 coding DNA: TGTGCCAGCAGCTCCCCAAGGTTTCTGAACACTGAAGCTTTCTTT.

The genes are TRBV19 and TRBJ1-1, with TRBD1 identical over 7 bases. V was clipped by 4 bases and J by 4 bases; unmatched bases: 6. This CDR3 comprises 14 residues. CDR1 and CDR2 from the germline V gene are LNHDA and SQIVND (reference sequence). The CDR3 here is CASSTQQGSTEAFF. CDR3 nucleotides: TGTGCCAGTAGTACCCAACAGGGGAGCACTGAAGCTTTCTTT.

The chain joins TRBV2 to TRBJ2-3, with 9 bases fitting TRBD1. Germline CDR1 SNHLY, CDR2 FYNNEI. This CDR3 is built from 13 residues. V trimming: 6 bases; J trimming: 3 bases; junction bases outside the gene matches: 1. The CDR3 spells CASRGTGTDTQYF. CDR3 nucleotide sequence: TGTGCCAGCAGGGGGACAGGGACAGATACGCAGTATTTT.

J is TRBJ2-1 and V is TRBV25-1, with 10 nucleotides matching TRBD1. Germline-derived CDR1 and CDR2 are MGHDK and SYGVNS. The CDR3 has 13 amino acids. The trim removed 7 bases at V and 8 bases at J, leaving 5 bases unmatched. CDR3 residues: CASTRDRGHEQFF. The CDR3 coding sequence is TGTGCCAGCACCCGGGACAGGGGCCATGAGCAGTTCTTC.

The DNA of the CDR3 is TGCGCCAGCAGCCAAATGACTAGCGAAAGCACAGATACGCAGTATTTT. Its translation: CASSQMTSESTDTQYF. The chain has TRBV5-1 and TRBJ2-3; 8 bases match TRBD2. J gave up 0 bases and V 4 bases, and 7 bases lay outside the gene matches. The CDR3 is made up of 16 amino acids. Germline V gene data show CDR1 as SGHRS and CDR2 as YFSETQ.

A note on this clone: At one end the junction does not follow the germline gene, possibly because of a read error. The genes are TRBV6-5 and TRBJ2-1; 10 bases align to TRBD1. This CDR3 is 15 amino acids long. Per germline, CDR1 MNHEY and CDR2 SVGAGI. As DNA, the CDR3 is TGTGCCAGCAGTTACTCGATAGGGACAGGGGCGTACCTTCTCTTC. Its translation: CASSYSIGTGAYLLF.

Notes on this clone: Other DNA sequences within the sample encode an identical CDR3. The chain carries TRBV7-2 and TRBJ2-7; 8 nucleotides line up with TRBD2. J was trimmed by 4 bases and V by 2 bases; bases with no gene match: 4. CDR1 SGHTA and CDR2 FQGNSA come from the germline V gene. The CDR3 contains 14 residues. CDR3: CASSLTSGGYEQYF. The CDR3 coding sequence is TGTGCCAGCAGCTTAACCAGCGGGGGTTACGAGCAGTACTTC.